Below, one TCR beta chain is given with its context. What it recognizes is unknown. The CDR3 contains 15 residues. The germline CDR1 and CDR2 sequences are SGHRS and YFSETQ. Trimming removed 4 bases from V and 3 bases from J; junction bases left unmatched: 6. Running of the assay took place at deep level. Some clones are missing from TCRdb's copy, which holds only in-frame ones; the method was immunoSEQ multiplex PCR. The data hold 1.5 million to 2.5 million clones, with about 95% observed a single time. Naive-designated CD8 cells lacked CD45RO, were positively enriched for CCR7, and omitted terminally differentiated effector memory CD45RA+ cells. The data stem from a study of shared clonotypes between healthy human individuals. Study context: Used for every donor were three CD4 naive, three CD4 memory, two CD8 naive and one CD8 memory plate. General study findings and limits: Roughly 5% of naive CD4 clonotypes were shared across several donors. What rarefaction showed was incomplete sorted-subset sequencing despite large depth.

The sequenced sample was naive CD8+ T cells sorted from blood. The clonotype comes from a man in his late teens or twenties in good health. The V call is TRBV5-1, the J call TRBJ2-7; 11 bases align to TRBD1. CDR3 residues: CASSAGQGVYYEQYF. The CDR3 region has the DNA TGCGCCAGCAGCGCGGGACAGGGGGTTTACTACGAGCAGTACTTC.